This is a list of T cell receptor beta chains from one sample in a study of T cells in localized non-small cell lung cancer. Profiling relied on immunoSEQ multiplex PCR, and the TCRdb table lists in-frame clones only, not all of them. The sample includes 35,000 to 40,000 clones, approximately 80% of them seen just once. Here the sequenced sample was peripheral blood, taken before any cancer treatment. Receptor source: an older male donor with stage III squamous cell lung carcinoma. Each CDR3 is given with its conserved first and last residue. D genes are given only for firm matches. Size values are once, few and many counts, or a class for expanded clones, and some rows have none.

DNA: TGTGCCAGCAGCGGACAGGTTTTCTATGGCTACACCTTC
CDR3: CASSGQVFYGYTF
size: .
D: TRBD1
V: TRBV7-2
J: TRBJ1-2

DNA: TGTGCCAGCAGCCTCCTAAGGGGGAGGGGAAACACCATATATTTT
CDR3: CASSLLRGRGNTIYF
size: .
D: .
V: TRBV7-2
J: TRBJ1-3

DNA: TGTGCCAGCAGCCAAGGGACCGTGGATTCACCCCTCCACTTT
CDR3: CASSQGTVDSPLHF
size: .
D: .
V: TRBV5-6
J: TRBJ1-6

DNA: TGTGCCAGCAGTGAGGGGAGAAACACCATATATTTT
CDR3: CASSEGRNTIYF
size: .
D: .
V: TRBV2
J: TRBJ1-3

DNA: TGTGCCAGCAGCTTCCTGGGCACAGATACGCAGTATTTT
CDR3: CASSFLGTDTQYF
size: .
D: .
V: TRBV11-1
J: TRBJ2-3

DNA: TGCGCCAGCAGCCCTTACAGGGAGGCCTCCTACAATGAGCAGTTCTTC
CDR3: CASSPYREASYNEQFF
size: once
D: .
V: TRBV5-1
J: TRBJ2-1

DNA: TGTGCCAGCAGTCGCCAGGGTAACACCGCCGACGAGCAGTACTTC
CDR3: CASSRQGNTADEQYF
size: .
D: .
V: TRBV2
J: TRBJ2-7

DNA: TGTGCCAGCAGCCAACAGGGACTAGCGGGGGGAAGGGATGAGCAGTTCTTC
CDR3: CASSQQGLAGGRDEQFF
size: .
D: TRBD2
V: TRBV4-2
J: TRBJ2-1

DNA: TGTGCCAGCAGTGACCCCGTTTATGGCTACACCTTC
CDR3: CASSDPVYGYTF
size: .
D: .
V: TRBV25-1
J: TRBJ1-2

DNA: TGTGCCAGTAGTAACCGGGACGAAGCCTACGAGCAGTACTTC
CDR3: CASSNRDEAYEQYF
size: .
D: .
V: TRBV19
J: TRBJ2-7

DNA: TGTGCCAGCAGGGAGGGACAATCCACTGAAGCTTTCTTT
CDR3: CASREGQSTEAFF
size: .
D: .
V: TRBV6-1
J: TRBJ1-1

DNA: TGTGCCAGCAGCTTGGGGGGAAGCCTCAGCTACACCTTC
CDR3: CASSLGGSLSYTF
size: .
D: .
V: TRBV5-4
J: TRBJ1-2

DNA: TGTGCCAGTTCGGACAGGGGAGCAGATACGCAGTATTTT
CDR3: CASSDRGADTQYF
size: .
D: TRBD1
V: TRBV19
J: TRBJ2-3

DNA: TGCGCCAGCAGCAGTGTCTCTGGGGCCAACGTCCTGACTTTC
CDR3: CASSSVSGANVLTF
size: .
D: .
V: TRBV5-1
J: TRBJ2-6

DNA: TGTGCCAGCAGCGTGGGTTCCTACGAGCAGTACTTC
CDR3: CASSVGSYEQYF
size: .
D: .
V: TRBV7-9
J: TRBJ2-7

DNA: TGCGCCAGCAGCGAGGACAGGGTCCCAAATGAGCAGTTCTTC
CDR3: CASSEDRVPNEQFF
size: .
D: TRBD1
V: TRBV5-1
J: TRBJ2-1

DNA: TGTGCCAGTAGTATAGGCAGGAGACCTACGCAGTATTTT
CDR3: CASSIGRRPTQYF
size: .
D: .
V: TRBV19
J: TRBJ2-3

DNA: TGTGCCAGCAGCCAGGGCACGGACACTGAAGCTTTCTTT
CDR3: CASSQGTDTEAFF
size: once
D: .
V: TRBV2
J: TRBJ1-1

DNA: TGTGCCAGCAGCCAAGGAAGAGGGGGCGGTAGCGGGGAGCTGTTTTTT
CDR3: CASSQGRGGGSGELFF
size: once
D: TRBD1
V: TRBV14
J: TRBJ2-2

DNA: TGTGCCTCCCAGTTAGCTGCTGGAAACACCATATATTTT
CDR3: CASQLAAGNTIYF
size: few
D: .
V: TRBV30
J: TRBJ1-3

DNA: TGTGCCAGCAGCTTGCAGCCGTCCAGCACGGGCTCCTACGAGCAGTACTTC
CDR3: CASSLQPSSTGSYEQYF
size: .
D: .
V: TRBV5-5
J: TRBJ2-7

DNA: TGTGCCAGCAGCTTGAGACAGGGTGGAAACACCATATATTTT
CDR3: CASSLRQGGNTIYF
size: few
D: TRBD1
V: TRBV7-8
J: TRBJ1-3

DNA: TGTGCCAGCAGCATCCAGGACAGGGGGCGAAGAGGCTACACCTTC
CDR3: CASSIQDRGRRGYTF
size: medium-sized
D: TRBD1
V: TRBV5-4
J: TRBJ1-2

DNA: TGTGCCAGTAGTTTGGGCAGTTCAACTAATGAAAAACTGTTTTTT
CDR3: CASSLGSSTNEKLFF
size: .
D: .
V: TRBV19
J: TRBJ1-4

DNA: TGTGCCAGCAGCCGGGGACAGGGGTGGTCTGAAGCTTTCTTT
CDR3: CASSRGQGWSEAFF
size: .
D: TRBD1
V: TRBV5-8
J: TRBJ1-1

DNA: TGCGCCAGCAGCCAGACGGGACTAGCGGGGACGAACACCGGGGAGCTGTTTTTT
CDR3: CASSQTGLAGTNTGELFF
size: few
D: TRBD2
V: TRBV4-1
J: TRBJ2-2